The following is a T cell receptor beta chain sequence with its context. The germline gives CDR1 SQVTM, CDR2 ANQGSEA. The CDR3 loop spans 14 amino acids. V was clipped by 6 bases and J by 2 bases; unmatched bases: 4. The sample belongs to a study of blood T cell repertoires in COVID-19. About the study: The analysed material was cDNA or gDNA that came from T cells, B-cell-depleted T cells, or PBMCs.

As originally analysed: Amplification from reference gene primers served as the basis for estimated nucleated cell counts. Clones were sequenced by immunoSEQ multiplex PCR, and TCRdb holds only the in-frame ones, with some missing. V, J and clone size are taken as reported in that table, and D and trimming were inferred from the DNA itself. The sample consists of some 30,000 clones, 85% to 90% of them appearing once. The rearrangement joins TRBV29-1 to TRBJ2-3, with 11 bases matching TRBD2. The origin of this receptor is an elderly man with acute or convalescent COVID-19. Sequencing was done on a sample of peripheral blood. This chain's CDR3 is CSVGLAEHTDTQYF. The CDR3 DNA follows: TGCAGCGTGGGACTAGCGGAGCACACAGATACGCAGTATTTT.